The entry below describes one TCR beta chain. Its antigen is unknown. One base away there is no much larger clone; base qualities are not given. The sample comes from a study of CD8+ T cells in alopecia areata (dated by TCRdb to 2016 to 2019). For context, the study as a whole: Treated patients were enrolled in an open-label pilot trial of oral tofacitinib at 5 to 10 mg twice daily for moderate-to-severe alopecia areata. Tofacitinib was given for 6 to 18 months, followed by 6 months of follow-up off drug to assess delayed response and recurrence. The study used high-throughput TCRbeta sequencing to examine T cell clonal expansion in alopecia areata, in both the C3H/HeJ mouse model and human patients. Human TCRbeta sequencing covered scalp tissue and sorted CD4+ and CD8+ peripheral blood T cells from patchy and totalis/universalis alopecia areata patients and healthy controls. Biopsies were taken from tofacitinib-treated patients at baseline and again at 4 and 24 weeks into treatment, and several of those patients also had a later scalp biopsy. Scalp clonality was compared across normal scalp (n=4), patchy alopecia areata scalp (n=8), and alopecia totalis/universalis scalp (n=8). The RNA source kit depended on sample type: the PAXgene miRNA kit for fixed scalp, the miRNeasy kit for PBMCs, and the RNeasy kit for mouse skin. TCRbeta CDR3 regions were amplified by immunoSEQ multiplex PCR with 35 Vbeta forward and 13 Jbeta reverse primers.

The time point label for this specimen denotes: baseline before oral tofacitinib. Lesional scalp punch biopsies and peripheral blood were collected from alopecia areata patients. After PBMCs were isolated by density centrifugation and stained for CD3, CD4 and CD8, a FACSAria was used to sort CD4+ and CD8+ T cells. To prepare the library, the immunoSEQ multiplex PCR assay was applied. To provide template for TCR sequencing, every sample had RNA extracted and reverse transcribed into cDNA. First-strand cDNA was synthesized with SuperScript III using a 2:1 mix of oligo-dT and random hexamers. A synthetic immune receptor repertoire was used to gauge amplification bias, and whatever bias remained was removed computationally. Processing in the source paper ran as follows. Raw reads were preprocessed to remove errors, and CDR3 was defined by IMGT conventions from the conserved cysteine to phenylalanine. To get clonality, Shannon entropy was normalized by log2 of the number of productive unique TCRs and the result was subtracted from 1. Whether each scalp clone was CD4 or CD8 was inferred by checking scalp TCRbeta sequences against the CD4 and CD8 repertoires from sorted blood. As stored in TCRdb, this immuneACCESS dataset retains in-frame rearrangements with V and J assigned. A fraction of the clones does not appear; measured against another copy, unresolved V genes explain less than half of the discrepancy, and the remainder lacks a known reason. V, J and clone size were drawn from that table, and D and trimming were deduced from the DNA. In this sample the table shows about 180,000 clones, 67% of which occur a single time. The biggest ten clones account for approximately 10% of the sample.

What the authors observed across the whole study: Compared with normal scalp, lesional scalp, particularly in alopecia totalis/universalis, had higher clonality and more expanded CD8+ clones, which suggests antigenic drive. Scalp TCR repertoire analysis is complicated because resident alphabeta T cells in normal human skin are also sequenced, whereas mouse skin is dominated by gammadelta T cells. Shared TCR sequences between patients were less evident than in mice, which may be partly attributable to HLA diversity in the patient population.

The CDR3 covers 13 residues, taking in both the cysteine and the phenylalanine. Only the CDR3 region is kept as DNA, spanning 39 bases read in frame from base 1. V and J are trimmed by 8 bases and 7 bases, and the gene matches miss 6 bases of the junction. The germline V gene provides CDR1 SGHAT and CDR2 FQNNGV. This clonotype originated in a human donor with alopecia areata. This chain is built from TRBV11-2 and TRBJ2-1; 9 bases in the junction line up with TRBD1. The sequenced sample was CD8+ T cells sorted from blood, obtained at week 0. CDR3 sequence: CASGGQGYNEQFF. The DNA sequence is as follows: TGTGCCAGCGGGGGACAGGGCTATAATGAGCAGTTCTTC.